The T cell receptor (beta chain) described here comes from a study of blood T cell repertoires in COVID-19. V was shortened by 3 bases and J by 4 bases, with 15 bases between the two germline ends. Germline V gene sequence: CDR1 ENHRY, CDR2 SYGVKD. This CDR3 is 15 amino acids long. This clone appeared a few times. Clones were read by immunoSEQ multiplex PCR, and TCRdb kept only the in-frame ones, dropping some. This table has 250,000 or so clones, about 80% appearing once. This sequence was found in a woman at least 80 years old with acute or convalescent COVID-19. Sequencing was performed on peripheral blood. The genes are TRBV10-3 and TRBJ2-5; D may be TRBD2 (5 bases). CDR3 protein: CAISESLEMRETQYF. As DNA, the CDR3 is TGTGCCATCAGTGAATCACTAGAGATGCGAGAGACCCAGTACTTC.